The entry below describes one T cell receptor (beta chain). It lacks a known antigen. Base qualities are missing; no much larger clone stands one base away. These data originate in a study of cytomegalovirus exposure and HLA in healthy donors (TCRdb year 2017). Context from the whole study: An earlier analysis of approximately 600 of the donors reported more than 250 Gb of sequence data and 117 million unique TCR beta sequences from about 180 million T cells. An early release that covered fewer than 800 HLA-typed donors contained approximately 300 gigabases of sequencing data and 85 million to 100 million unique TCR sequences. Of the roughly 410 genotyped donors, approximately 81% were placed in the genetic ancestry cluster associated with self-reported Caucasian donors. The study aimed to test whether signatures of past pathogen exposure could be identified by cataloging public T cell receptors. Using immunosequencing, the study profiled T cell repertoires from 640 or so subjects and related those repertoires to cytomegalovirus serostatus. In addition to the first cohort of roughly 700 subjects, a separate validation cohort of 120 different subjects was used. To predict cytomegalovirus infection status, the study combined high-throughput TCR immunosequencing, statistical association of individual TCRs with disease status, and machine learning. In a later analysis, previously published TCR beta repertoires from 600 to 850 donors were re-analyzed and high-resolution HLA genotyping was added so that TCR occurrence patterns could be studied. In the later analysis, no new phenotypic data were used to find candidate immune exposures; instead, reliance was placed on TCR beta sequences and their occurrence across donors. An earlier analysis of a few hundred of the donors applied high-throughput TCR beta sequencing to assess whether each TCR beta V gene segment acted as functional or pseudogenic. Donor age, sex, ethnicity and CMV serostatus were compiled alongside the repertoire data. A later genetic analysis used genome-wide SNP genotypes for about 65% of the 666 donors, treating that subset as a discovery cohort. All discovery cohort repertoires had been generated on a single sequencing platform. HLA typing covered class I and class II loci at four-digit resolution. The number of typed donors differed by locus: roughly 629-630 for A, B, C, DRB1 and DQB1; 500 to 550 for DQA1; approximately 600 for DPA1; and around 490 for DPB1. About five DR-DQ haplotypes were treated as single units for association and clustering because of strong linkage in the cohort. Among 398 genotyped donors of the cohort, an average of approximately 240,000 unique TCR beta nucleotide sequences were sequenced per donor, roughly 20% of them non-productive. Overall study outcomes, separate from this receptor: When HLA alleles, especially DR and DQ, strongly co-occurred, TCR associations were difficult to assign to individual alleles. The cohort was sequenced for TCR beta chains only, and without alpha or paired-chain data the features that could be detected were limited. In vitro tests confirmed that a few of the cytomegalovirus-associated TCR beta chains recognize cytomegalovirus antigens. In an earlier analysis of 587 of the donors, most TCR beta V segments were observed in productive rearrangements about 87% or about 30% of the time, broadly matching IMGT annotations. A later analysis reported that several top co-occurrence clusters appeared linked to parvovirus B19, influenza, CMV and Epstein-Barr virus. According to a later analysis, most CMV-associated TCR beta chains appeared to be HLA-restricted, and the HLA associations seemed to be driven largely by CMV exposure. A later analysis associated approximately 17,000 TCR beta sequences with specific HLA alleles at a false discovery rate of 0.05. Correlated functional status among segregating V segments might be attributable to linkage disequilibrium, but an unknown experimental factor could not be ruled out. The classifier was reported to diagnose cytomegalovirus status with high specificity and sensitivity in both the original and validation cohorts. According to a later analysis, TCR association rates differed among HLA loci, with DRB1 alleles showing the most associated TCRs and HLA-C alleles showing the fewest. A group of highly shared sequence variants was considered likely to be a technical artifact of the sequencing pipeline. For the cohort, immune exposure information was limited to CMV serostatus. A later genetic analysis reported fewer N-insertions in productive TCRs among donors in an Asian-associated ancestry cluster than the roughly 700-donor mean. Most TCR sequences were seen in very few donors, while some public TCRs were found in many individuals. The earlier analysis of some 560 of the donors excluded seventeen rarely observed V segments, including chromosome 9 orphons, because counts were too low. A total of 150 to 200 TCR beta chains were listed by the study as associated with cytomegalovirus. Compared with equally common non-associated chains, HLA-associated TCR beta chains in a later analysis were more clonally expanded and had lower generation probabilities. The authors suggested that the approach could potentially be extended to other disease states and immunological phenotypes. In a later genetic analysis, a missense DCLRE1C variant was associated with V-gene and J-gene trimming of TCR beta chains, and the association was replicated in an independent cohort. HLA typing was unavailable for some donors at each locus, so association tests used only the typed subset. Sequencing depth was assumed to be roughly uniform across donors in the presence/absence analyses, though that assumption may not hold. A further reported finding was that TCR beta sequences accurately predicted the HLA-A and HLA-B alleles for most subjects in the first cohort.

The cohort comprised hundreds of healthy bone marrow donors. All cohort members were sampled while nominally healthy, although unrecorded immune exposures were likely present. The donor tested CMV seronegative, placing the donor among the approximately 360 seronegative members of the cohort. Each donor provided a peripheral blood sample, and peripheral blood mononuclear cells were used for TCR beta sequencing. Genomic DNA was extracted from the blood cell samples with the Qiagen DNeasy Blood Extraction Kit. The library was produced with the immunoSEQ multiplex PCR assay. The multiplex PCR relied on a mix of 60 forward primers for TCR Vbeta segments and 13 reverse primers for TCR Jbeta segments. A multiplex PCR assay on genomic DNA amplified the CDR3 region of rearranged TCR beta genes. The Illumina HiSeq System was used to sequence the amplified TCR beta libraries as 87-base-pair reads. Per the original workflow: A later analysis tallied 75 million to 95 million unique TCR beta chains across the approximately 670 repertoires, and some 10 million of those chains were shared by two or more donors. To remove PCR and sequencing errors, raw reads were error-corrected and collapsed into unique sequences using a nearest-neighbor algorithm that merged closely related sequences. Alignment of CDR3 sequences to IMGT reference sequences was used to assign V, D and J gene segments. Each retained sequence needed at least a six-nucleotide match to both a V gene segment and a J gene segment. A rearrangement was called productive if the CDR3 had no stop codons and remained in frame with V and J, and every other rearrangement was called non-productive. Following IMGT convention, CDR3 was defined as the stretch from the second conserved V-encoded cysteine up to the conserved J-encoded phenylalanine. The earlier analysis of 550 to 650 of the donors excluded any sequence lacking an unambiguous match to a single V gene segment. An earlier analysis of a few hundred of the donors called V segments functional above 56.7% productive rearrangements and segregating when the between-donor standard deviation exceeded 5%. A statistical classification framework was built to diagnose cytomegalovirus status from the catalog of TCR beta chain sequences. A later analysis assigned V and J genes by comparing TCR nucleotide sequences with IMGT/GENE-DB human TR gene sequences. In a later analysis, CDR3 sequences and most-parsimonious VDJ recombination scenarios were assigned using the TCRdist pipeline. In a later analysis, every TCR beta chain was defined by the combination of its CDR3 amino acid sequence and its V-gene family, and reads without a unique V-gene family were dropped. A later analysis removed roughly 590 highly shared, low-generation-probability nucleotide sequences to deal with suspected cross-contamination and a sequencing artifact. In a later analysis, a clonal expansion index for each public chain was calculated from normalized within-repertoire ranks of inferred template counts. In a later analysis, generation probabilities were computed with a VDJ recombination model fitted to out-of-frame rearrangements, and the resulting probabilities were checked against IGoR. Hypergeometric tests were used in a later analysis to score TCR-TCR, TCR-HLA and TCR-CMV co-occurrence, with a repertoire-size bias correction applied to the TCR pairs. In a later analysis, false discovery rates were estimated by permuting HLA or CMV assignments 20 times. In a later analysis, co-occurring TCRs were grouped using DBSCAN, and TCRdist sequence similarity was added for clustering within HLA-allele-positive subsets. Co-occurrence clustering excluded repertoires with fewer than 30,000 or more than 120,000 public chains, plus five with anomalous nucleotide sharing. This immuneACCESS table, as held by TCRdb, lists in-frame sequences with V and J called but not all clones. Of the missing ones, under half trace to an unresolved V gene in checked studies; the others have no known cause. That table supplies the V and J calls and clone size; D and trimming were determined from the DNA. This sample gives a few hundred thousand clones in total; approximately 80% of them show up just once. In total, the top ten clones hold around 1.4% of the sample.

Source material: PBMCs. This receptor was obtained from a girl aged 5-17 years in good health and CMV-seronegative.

The nucleotide sequence reads TGTGCCACGTTGAGCGTGGGCACTGAAGCTTTCTTT. It translates to CATLSVGTEAFF. Here the chain combines TRBV6-5 and TRBJ1-1, with no confidently assigned D gene. Based on the germline V gene, the CDR1 and CDR2 sequences are MNHEY and SVGAGI. Taken from cysteine to phenylalanine, the CDR3 has 12 residues. CDR3 DNA only is kept here, 36 bases in frame from base 1. V loses 10 bases of germline sequence and J loses 4 bases, and the interval between the two ends is 13 bases.